This TCR beta chain was documented in a study of PD-L1 blockade in urothelial cancer. Background on the study: Men with urothelial cancer arising in the bladder made up about nine tenths of the roughly 29 patients.

In the case of this clone: Its antigen is unknown.

Method: immunoSEQ multiplex PCR; TCRdb's copy keeps in-frame clones and lacks some. This table holds 40,000 to 45,000 clones, 82% found once. A total of 1 to 8 samples per patient were collected pretreatment and on-treatment. General study findings and limits: Survival was better when pretreatment blood TCR clonality fell below the median.

Germline CDR1 and CDR2: MNHNS and SASEGT. V was clipped by 6 bases and J by 4 bases, with 12 bases between them. There are 13 residues in the CDR3. This sequence was found in an older man with urothelial cancer. The sequencing used PBMCs, collected around atezolizumab (anti-PD-L1) treatment. This rearrangement joins TRBV6-1 to TRBJ1-1, with D possibly being TRBD1 (6 bases). CDR3 residues: CASSVTGPTEAFF. CDR3 sequence (DNA): TGTGCCAGCAGCGTAACAGGGCCCACTGAAGCTTTCTTT.